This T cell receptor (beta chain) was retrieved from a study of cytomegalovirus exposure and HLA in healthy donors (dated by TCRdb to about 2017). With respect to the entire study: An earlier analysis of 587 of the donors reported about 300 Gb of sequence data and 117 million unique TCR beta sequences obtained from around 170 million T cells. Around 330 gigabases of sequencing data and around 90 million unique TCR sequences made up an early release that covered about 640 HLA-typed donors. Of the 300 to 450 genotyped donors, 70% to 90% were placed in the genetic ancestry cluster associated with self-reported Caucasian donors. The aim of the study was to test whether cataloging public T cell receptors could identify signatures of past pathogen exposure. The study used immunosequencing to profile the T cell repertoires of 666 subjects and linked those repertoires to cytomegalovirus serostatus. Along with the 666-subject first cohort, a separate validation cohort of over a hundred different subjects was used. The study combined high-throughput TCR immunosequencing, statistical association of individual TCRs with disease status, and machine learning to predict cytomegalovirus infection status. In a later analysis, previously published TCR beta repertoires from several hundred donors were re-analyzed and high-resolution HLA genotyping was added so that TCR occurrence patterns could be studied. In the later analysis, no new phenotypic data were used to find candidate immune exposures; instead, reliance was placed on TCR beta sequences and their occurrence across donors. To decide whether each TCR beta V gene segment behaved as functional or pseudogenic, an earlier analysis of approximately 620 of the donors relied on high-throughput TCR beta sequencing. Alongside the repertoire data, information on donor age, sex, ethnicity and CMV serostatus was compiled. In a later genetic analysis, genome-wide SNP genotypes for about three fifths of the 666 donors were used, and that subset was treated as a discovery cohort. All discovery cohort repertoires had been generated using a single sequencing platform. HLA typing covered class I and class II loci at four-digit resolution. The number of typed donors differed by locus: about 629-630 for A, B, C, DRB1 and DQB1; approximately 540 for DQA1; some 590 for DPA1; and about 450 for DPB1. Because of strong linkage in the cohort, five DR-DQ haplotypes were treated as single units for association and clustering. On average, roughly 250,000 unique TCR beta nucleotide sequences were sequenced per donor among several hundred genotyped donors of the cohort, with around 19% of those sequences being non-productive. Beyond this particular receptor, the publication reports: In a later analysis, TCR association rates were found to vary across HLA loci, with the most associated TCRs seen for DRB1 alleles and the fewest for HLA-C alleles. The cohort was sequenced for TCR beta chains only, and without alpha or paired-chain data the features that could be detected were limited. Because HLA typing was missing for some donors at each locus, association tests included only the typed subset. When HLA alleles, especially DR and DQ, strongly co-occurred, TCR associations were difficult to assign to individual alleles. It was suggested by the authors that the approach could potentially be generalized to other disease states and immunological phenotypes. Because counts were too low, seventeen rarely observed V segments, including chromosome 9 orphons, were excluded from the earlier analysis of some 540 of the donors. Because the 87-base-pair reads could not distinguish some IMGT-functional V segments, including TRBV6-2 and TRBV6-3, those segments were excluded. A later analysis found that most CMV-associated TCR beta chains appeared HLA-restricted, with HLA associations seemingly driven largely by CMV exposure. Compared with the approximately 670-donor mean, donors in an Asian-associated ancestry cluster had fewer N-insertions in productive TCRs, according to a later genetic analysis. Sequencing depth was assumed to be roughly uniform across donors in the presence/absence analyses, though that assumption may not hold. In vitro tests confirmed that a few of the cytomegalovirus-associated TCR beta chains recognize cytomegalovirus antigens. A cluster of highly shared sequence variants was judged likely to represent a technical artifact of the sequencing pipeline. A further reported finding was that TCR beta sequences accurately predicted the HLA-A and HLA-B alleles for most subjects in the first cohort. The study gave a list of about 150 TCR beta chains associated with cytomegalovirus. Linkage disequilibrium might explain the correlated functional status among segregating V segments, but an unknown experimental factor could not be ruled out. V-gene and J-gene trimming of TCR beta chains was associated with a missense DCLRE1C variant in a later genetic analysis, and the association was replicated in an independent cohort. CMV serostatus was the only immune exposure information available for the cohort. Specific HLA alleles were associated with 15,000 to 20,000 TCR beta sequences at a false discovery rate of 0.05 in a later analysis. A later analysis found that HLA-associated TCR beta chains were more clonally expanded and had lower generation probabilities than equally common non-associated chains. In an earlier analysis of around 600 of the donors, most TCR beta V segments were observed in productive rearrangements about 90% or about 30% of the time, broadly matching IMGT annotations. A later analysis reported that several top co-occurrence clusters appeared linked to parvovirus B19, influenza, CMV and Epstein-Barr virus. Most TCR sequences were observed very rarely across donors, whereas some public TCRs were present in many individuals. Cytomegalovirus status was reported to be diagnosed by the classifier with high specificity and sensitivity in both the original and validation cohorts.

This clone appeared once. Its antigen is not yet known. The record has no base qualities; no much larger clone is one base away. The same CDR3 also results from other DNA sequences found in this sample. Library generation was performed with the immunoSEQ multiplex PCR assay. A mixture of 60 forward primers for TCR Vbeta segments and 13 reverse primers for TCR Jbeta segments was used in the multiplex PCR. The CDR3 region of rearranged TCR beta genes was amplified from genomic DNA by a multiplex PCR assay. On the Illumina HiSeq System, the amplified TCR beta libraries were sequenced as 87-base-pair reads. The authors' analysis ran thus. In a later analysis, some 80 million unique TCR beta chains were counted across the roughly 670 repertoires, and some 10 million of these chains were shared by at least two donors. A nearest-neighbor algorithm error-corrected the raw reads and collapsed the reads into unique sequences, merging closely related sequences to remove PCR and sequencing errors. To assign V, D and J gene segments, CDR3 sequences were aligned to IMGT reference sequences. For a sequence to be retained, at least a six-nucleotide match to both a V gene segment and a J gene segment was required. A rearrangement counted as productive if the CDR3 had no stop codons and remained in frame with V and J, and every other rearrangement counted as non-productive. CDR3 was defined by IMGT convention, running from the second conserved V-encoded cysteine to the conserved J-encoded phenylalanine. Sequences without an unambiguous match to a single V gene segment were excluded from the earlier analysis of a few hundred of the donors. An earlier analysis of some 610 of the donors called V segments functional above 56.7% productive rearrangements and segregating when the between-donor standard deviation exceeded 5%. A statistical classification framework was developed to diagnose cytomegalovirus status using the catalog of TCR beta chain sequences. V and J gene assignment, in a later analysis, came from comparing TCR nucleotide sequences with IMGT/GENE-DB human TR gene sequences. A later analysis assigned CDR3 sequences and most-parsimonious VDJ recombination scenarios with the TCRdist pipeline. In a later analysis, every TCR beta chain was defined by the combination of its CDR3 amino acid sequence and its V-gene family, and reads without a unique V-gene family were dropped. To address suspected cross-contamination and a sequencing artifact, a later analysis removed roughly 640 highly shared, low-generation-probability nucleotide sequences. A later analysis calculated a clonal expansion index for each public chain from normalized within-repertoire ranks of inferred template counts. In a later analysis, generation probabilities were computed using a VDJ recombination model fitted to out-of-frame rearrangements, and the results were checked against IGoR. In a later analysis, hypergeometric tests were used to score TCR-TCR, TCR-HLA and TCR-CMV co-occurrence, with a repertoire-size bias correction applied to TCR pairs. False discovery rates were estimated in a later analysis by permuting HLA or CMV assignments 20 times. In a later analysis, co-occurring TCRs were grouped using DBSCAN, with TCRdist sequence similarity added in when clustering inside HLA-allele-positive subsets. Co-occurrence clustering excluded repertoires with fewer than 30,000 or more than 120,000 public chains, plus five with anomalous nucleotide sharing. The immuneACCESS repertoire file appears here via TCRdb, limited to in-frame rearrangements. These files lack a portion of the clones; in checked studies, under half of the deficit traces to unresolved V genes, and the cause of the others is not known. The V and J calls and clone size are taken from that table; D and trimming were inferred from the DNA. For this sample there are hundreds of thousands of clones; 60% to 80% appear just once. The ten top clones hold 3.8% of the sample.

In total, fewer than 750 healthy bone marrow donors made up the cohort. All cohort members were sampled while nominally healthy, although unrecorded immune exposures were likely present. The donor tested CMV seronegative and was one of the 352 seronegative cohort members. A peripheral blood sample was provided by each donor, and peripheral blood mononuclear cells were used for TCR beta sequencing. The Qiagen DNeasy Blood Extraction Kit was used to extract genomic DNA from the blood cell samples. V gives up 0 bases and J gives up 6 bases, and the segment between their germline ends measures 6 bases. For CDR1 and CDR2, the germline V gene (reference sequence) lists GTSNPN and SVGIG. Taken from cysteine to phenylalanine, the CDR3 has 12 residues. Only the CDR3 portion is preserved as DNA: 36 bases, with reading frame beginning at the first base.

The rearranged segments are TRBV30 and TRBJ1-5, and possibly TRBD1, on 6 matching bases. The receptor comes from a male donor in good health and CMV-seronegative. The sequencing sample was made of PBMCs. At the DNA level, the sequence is TGTGCCTGGAGTGTACAGGGTCAGCCCCAGCATTTT. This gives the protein CAWSVQGQPQHF.